This T cell receptor beta chain was profiled in a study of CD8 T cells in ankylosing spondylitis. TCRdb called the 5' RACE reads again in MiXCR, with one record for every CDR3 protein. Of 270,000 or so distinct CDR3 sequences listed, 15% to 20% were seen once; the top ten hold over 25%. This CDR3 region has 15 residues. The germline gives CDR1 LGHNA, CDR2 YSLEER. Trimming took 3 bases from V and 0 from J, leaving 9 bases between them. The chain links TRBV4-3 to TRBJ2-1; D remains unclear. Sequencing was performed on blood, either unsorted or a sorted T cell fraction (not recorded which). The sequence was collected from a male donor with ankylosing spondylitis or in good health (not recorded which). The CDR3, as DNA: TGCGCCAGCAGCCAGGCCTATAGCTCCTACAATGAGCAGTTCTTC. Its translation: CASSQAYSSYNEQFF.